Sequencing of this TCR beta chain was carried out in a study of spatial heterogeneity in lung cancer. Study-wide results and caveats: Ubiquitous expanded tumor TCRs surfaced in blood more at resection than they did at follow-up.

The germline V gene has CDR1 DFQATT and CDR2 SNEGSKA (reference sequence). The CDR3 length is 11 residues. V shed 4 bases and J shed 5 bases, with 9 bases lying between them. As to time point: sample taken at primary tumor resection. Unsorted whole RNA of tumor, nontumor lung or frozen PBMC was sequenced. A total of under 80 untreated early-stage non-small cell lung cancer patients served as donors. Using its own MiXCR run on the 5' RACE reads, TCRdb lists one record per CDR3 protein. The sample includes around 45,000 distinct CDR3 sequences, 12% of them seen just once. This clonotype was seen once. The antigen is undetermined.

This chain uses TRBV20-1 with TRBJ2-7; possibly TRBD1 for D (6 bases). The sequenced sample was PBMCs, obtained at surgery. The source of this sequence is a female donor with early-stage non-small cell lung cancer. The CDR3 loop reads CSATGADEQYF. The CDR3 DNA reads TGCAGTGCTACAGGGGCCGACGAGCAGTACTTC.